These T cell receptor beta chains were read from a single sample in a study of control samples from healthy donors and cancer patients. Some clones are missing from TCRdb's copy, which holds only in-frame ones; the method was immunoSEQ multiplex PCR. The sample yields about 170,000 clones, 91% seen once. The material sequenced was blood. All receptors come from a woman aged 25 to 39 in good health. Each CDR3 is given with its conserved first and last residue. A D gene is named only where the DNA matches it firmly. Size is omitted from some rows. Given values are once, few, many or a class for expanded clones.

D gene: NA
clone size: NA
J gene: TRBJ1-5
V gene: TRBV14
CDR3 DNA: TGTGCCAGCAGCCAAGTCAGGGAGAACAATCAGCCCCAGCATTTT
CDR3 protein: CASSQVRENNQPQHF

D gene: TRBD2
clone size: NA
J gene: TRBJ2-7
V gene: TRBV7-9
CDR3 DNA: TGTGCCAGCAGATCCGGGACTATTCCCTACGAGCAGTACTTC
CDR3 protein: CASRSGTIPYEQYF

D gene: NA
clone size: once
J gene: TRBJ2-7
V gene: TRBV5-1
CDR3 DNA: TGCGCCAGCAGACGACCGGGTTCCCACTACGAGCAGTACTTC
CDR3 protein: CASRRPGSHYEQYF

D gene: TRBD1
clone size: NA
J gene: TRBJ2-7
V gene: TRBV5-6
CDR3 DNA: TGTGCCAGCAGCCGCCAGGGGGCCTACGAGCAGTACTTC
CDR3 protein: CASSRQGAYEQYF

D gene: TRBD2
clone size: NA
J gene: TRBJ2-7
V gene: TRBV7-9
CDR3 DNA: TGTGCCAGCAGCTCTCAAGGGACTAGCGGGAGCCACGAGCAGTACTTC
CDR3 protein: CASSSQGTSGSHEQYF

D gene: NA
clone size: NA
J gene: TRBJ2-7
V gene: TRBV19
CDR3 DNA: TGTGCCAGTAGTACGAACCACGCTTCCGAGCAGTACTTC
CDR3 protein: CASSTNHASEQYF

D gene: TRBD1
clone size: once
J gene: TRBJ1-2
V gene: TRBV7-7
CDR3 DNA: TGTGCCAGCAGCCAAGGGACAGAAGTTAACTATGGCTACACCTTC
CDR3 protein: CASSQGTEVNYGYTF

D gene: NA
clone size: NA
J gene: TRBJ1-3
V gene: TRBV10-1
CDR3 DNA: TGCGCCAGCAGTGAACTAGACAGCTCTGGAAACACCATATATTTT
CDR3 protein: CASSELDSSGNTIYF

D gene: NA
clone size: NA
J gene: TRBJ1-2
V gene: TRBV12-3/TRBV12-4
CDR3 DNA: TGTGCCAGCAGTTCAATATACGGCTACACCTTC
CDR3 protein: CASSSIYGYTF

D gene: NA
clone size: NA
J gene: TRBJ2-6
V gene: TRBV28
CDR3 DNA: TGTGCCAGCAGTTCCGGAGGGGGCACCTCTGGGGCCAACGTCCTGACTTTC
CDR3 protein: CASSSGGGTSGANVLTF

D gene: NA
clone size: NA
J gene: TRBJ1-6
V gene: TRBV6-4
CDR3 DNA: TGTGCCAGCAGTGAACCGGGACTGAATAATTCACCCCTCCACTTT
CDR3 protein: CASSEPGLNNSPLHF

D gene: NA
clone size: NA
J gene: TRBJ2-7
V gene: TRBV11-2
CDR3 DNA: TGTGCCAGCAGCTTAGCAGAGAGCTCCTACGAGCAGTACTTC
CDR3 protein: CASSLAESSYEQYF

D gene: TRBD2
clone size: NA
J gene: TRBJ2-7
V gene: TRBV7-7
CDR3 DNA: TGTGCTAGCAGCTTAGACGGACTAGCGAATATTTACGAGCAGTACTTC
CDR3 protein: CASSLDGLANIYEQYF

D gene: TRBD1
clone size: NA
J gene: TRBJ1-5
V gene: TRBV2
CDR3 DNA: TGTGCCAGCAAAAAGGGGGAGGGGGCGATCAATCAGCCCCAGCATTTT
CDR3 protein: CASKKGEGAINQPQHF

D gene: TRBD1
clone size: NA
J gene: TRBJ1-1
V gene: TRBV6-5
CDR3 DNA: TGTGCCAGCAGTTATGGGACAGGGAACACTGAAGCTTTCTTT
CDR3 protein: CASSYGTGNTEAFF

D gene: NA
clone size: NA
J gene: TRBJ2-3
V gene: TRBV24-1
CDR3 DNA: TGTGCCACCAGTGATCCAGGGGTGGGGGACACAGATACGCAGTATTTT
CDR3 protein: CATSDPGVGDTDTQYF

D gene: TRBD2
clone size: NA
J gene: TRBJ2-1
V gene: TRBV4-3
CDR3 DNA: TGCGCCAGCAGCCAAGGTAGACTAGCGGGAGTTAATGAGCAGTTCTTC
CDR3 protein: CASSQGRLAGVNEQFF

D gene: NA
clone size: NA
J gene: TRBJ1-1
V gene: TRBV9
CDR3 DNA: TGTGCCAGCAGCGACGGGAGGGGCGCTGAAGCTTTCTTT
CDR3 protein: CASSDGRGAEAFF

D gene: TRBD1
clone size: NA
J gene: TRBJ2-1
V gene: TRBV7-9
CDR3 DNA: TGTGCCAGCAGCTTAGGAGGGACAGGGTCCTACAATGAGCAGTTCTTC
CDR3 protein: CASSLGGTGSYNEQFF

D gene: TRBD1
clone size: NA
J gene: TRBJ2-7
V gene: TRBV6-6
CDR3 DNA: TGTGCCAGCAGCCCGACAGGGGGCTACGAGCAGTACTTC
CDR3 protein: CASSPTGGYEQYF

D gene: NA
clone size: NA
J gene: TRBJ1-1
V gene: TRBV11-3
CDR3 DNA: TGTGCCAGCAGCTTAGGGGCGCGGACTGAAGCTTTCTTT
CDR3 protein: CASSLGARTEAFF

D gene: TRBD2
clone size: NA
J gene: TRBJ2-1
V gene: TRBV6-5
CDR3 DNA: TGTGCCAGCAGTCCTGGACTAGCGGGGGACAATGAGCAGTTCTTC
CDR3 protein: CASSPGLAGDNEQFF

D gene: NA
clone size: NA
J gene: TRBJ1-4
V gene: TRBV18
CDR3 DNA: TGTGCCAGCTCACCCGATAGAAATGAAAAACTGTTTTTT
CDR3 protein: CASSPDRNEKLFF

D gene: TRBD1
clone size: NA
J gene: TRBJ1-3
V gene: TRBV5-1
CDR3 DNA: TGCGCCAGCAGCTCTAGATGGACAGGAGGCTCTGGAAACACCATATATTTT
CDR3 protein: CASSSRWTGGSGNTIYF

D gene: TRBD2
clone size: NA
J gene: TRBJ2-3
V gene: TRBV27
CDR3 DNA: TGTGCCAGCAGTTTGCGGGGGACCACAGATACGCAGTATTTT
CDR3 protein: CASSLRGTTDTQYF

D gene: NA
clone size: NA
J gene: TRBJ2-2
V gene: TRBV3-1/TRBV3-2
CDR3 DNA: TGTGCCAGCAGCCAAAGAAGGATTAACACCGGGGAGCTGTTTTTT
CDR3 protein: CASSQRRINTGELFF

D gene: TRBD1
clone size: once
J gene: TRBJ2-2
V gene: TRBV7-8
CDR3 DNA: TGTGCCAGCAGCTTAGGGACAGGGAGGAACACCGGGGAGCTGTTTTTT
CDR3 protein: CASSLGTGRNTGELFF

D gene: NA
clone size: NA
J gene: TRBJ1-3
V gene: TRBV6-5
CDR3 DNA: TGTGCCAGCAGTTACAGGGCTGGAAACACCATATATTTT
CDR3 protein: CASSYRAGNTIYF

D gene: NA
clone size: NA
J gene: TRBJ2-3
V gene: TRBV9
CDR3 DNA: TGTGCCAGCAGCGTAGAAATAGGTCAGGATACGCAGTATTTT
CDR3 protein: CASSVEIGQDTQYF

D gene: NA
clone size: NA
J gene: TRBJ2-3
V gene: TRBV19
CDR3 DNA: TGTGCCAGTAGTAGAGAGACAGGAGATCACACAGATACGCAGTATTTT
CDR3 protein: CASSRETGDHTDTQYF

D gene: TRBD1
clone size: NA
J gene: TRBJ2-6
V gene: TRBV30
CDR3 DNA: TGTGCCTGGAGTCGACAGGGGGCGCGAGGGGCCAACGTCCTGACTTTC
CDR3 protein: CAWSRQGARGANVLTF

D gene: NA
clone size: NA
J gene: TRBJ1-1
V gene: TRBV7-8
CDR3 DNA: TGTGCCAGCAGCTTAGCGCAAGGGAGGAACACTGAAGCTTTCTTT
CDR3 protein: CASSLAQGRNTEAFF